This paragraph reports one T cell receptor beta chain. Germline V gene sequence: CDR1 LNHDA, CDR2 SQIVND (reference sequence). The CDR3 covers 17 residues. Trimming at V came to 4 bases and at J to 2 bases, leaving 10 bases not matched to a gene. The sample is drawn from a study of blood T cell repertoires in COVID-19. Profiled with immunoSEQ multiplex PCR; TCRdb holds only in-frame clones, not every one. Of about 100,000 clones listed, roughly 79% were seen once; the top ten hold approximately 30%. This clonotype was obtained from a man between 65 and 85 years old with active or convalescent COVID-19. Input material: peripheral blood. This chain joins TRBV19 and TRBJ2-7; 11 nucleotides align to TRBD2. CDR3 nucleotide sequence: TGTGCCAGTAGTAAGGGACTAGCGGCAGGACTCGCCTACGAGCAGTACTTC. Amino acids: CASSKGLAAGLAYEQYF.